The rows below give T cell receptor beta chains drawn from one sample of a study of blood T cell repertoires in COVID-19. Some clones are missing from TCRdb's copy, which holds only in-frame ones; the method was immunoSEQ multiplex PCR. The sample has under 300,000 clones; roughly 90% are singletons. The material sequenced was PBMCs or T cells enriched from blood (not recorded which). The origin of the receptors is a woman between 40 and 50 years old who had recovered from COVID-19. The CDR3 runs from the conserved cysteine through the conserved F or W. A D gene is named only where the DNA matches it firmly. Clone size appears in some rows only: once, few, many, or a class for an expanded clone.

J gene,V gene,CDR3 length,clone size,D gene,CDR3 DNA,CDR3 protein
TRBJ2-1,TRBV24-1,15,NA,TRBD2,TGTGCCACCAGTGAAAGACTAGCGGGAGTACATGAGCAGTTCTTC,CATSERLAGVHEQFF
TRBJ2-7,TRBV7-2,12,NA,TRBD1,TGTGCCAGCAGCCTCACAGGGGACGAGCAGTACTTC,CASSLTGDEQYF
TRBJ1-2,TRBV6-5,13,NA,NA,TGTGCCAGCAGTTACCAGGTGAACTATGGCTACACCTTC,CASSYQVNYGYTF
TRBJ1-4,TRBV6-5,14,NA,NA,TGTGCCAGCAGTTACGGGAGGGGCGGTGAAAAACTGTTTTTT,CASSYGRGGEKLFF
TRBJ1-2,TRBV28,15,NA,NA,TGTGCCAGCAGTTCCTACAAAAGCGTCGACTATGGCTACACCTTC,CASSSYKSVDYGYTF
TRBJ2-1,TRBV5-1,17,once,TRBD2,TGCGCCAGCAGCTTGAGAACTATTAGCGGGGGGATCAATGAGCAGTTCTTC,CASSLRTISGGINEQFF
TRBJ1-5,TRBV19,15,NA,TRBD1,TGTGCCAGTAGTGTCCCGGCAGGGGGCTCTCAGCCCCAGCATTTT,CASSVPAGGSQPQHF
TRBJ1-1,TRBV20-1,12,NA,NA,TGCAGTGCTAGTATCCAAAACACTGAAGCTTTCTTT,CSASIQNTEAFF
TRBJ2-1,TRBV5-1,15,NA,NA,TGCGCCAGCAGCAAAAGTTCGGGACTCCCAGGGGAGCAGTTCTTC,CASSKSSGLPGEQFF
TRBJ1-4,TRBV5-4,12,NA,NA,TGTGCCAGCAGCCAGGATAATGAAAAACTGTTTTTT,CASSQDNEKLFF
TRBJ2-5,TRBV6-5,14,NA,TRBD2,TGTGCCAGCAAGAGCGGGGGGGCCTGGGAGACCCAGTACTTC,CASKSGGAWETQYF
TRBJ1-5,TRBV5-4,13,NA,NA,TGTGCCAGCAGCACCGACAGTAATCAGCCCCAGCATTTT,CASSTDSNQPQHF